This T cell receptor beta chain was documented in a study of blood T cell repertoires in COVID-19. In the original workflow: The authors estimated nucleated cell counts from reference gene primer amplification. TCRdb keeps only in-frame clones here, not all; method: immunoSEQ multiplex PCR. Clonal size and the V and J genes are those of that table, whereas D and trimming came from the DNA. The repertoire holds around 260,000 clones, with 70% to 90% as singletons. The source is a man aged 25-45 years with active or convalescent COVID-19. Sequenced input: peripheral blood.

The CDR3: CASSVLNGYTDTQYF. CDR3 bases: TGCGCCAGCAGCGTCCTCAACGGTTACACAGATACGCAGTATTTT. The J gene is TRBJ2-3, the V gene TRBV5-1; the D is unclear. Germline values: CDR1 SGHRS, CDR2 YFSETQ. The CDR3 extends over 15 amino acids. The V and J ends lost 4 bases and 2 bases respectively, with 14 bases between them.